This T cell receptor beta chain was identified during a study of tumor-infiltrating lymphocytes in primary liver carcinoma. Study information: Spanning 4.2 to 10 cm, the tumors were T1-T3 N0M0. Study-wide results and caveats: The overlap of tumor-adjacent and tumor-blood pairs was smaller than that of tumor region pairs. Blood's top-250-clone fraction was significantly lower than that of tumors (p = 0.039).

Total RNA amounting to roughly 480 ng was the source from which TCR beta cDNA was made with a constant-region primer. Amplification in three nested multiplex PCR rounds with slightly modified ARM-PCR gave rise to TCR beta libraries. The opening two PCR rounds, approximately 10 cycles each, paired TRBV1-TRBV30 forward primers with a C-beta reverse primer. TCRdb processed the multiplex PCR reads anew with MiXCR; each CDR3 protein has one entry. The sample gives about 110,000 distinct CDR3 sequences, approximately 70% of which show up once; 9.3% is in the top ten. Total RNA and DNA came together from 20-30 mg of bulk tissue without cell sorting. All patients had surgically resected primary liver carcinoma. Germline CDR1 is SGHTA and CDR2 is FQGNSA. The CDR3 totals 12 residues. Germline trimming cut 3 bases from V and 9 bases from J; bases unmatched to any gene: 2. Remarks on this clonotype: The antigen is not known.

This rearrangement joins TRBV7-2 to TRBJ2-5; 9 bases agree with TRBD2. The source is a woman in her sixties or seventies with primary liver carcinoma and hepatitis B virus infection. The sequenced material came from liver tumor tissue from sampling region 1. The subset: tumor region T1, superior pole. CDR3 amino acids: CASSFQREAQYF. The CDR3 DNA is TGTGCCAGCAGCTTCCAGCGGGAGGCCCAGTACTTC.